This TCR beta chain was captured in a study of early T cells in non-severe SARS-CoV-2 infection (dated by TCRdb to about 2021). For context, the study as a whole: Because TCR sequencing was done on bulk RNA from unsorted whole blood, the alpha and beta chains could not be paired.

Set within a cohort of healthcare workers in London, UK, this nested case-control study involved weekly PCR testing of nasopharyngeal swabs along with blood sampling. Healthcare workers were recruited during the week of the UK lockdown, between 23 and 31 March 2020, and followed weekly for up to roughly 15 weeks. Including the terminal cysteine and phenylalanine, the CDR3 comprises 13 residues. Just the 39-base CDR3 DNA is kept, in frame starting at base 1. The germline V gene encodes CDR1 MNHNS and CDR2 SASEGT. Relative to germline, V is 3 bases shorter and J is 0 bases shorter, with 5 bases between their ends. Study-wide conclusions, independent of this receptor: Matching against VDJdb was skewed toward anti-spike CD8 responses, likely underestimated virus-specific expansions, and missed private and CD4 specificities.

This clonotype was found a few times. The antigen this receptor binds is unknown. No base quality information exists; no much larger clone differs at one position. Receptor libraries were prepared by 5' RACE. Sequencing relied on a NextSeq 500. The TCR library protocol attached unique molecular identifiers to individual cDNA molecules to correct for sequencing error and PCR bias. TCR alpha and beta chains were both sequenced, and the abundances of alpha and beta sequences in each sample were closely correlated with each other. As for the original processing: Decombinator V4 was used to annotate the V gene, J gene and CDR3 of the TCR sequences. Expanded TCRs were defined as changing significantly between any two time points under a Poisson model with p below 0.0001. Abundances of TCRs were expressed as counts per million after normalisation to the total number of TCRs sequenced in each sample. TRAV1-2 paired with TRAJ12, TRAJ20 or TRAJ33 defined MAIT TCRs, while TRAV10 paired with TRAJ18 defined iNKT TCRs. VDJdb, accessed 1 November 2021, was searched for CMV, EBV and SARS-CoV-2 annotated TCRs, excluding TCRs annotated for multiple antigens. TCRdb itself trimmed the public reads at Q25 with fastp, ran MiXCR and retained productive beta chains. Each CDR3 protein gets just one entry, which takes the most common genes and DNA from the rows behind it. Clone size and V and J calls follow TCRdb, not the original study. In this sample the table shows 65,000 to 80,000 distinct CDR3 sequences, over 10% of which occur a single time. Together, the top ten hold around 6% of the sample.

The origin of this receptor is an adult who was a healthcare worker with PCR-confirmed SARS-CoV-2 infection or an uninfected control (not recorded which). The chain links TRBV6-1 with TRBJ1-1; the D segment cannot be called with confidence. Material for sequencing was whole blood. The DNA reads TGTGCCAGCAGTGAGAGCTTGAACACTGAAGCTTTCTTT. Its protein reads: CASSESLNTEAFF.